These T cell receptor beta chains were read from a single sample in a study of blood T cell repertoires in COVID-19. Data came from immunoSEQ multiplex PCR; TCRdb stores just in-frame clones and leaves some out. The repertoire consists of 140,000 to 150,000 clones, with about nine tenths occurring once and the leading ten covering 4%. Sample: PBMCs or T cells enriched from blood (not recorded which). The source is a woman in her 40s who had been exposed to COVID-19. Each CDR3 is given with its conserved first and last residue. Fields, in order: clone size, D gene, J gene, CDR3 length, V gene, CDR3 protein, CDR3 DNA. The D gene is left open where the match is weak. For some rows the clone size is stated as once, few or many, or as a class when expanded; others skip it.

clone size: .
D gene: TRBD2
J gene: TRBJ2-7
CDR3 length: 16
V gene: TRBV28
CDR3 protein: CASSQGGTSGSYEQYF
CDR3 DNA: TGTGCCAGCAGCCAGGGTGGGACTAGCGGCTCCTACGAGCAGTACTTC

clone size: .
D gene: TRBD2
J gene: TRBJ2-3
CDR3 length: 17
V gene: TRBV3-1/TRBV3-2
CDR3 protein: CASSQDLSGGARDTQYF
CDR3 DNA: TGTGCCAGCAGCCAAGATCTTAGCGGGGGGGCGAGAGATACGCAGTATTTT

clone size: few
D gene: TRBD1
J gene: TRBJ1-5
CDR3 length: 14
V gene: TRBV6-5
CDR3 protein: CASMFPGGVQPQHF
CDR3 DNA: TGTGCCAGCATGTTTCCAGGGGGTGTGCAGCCCCAGCATTTT

clone size: .
D gene: .
J gene: TRBJ1-4
CDR3 length: 16
V gene: TRBV27
CDR3 protein: CASSSPAPTTNEKLFF
CDR3 DNA: TGTGCCAGCAGTTCGCCTGCTCCTACAACTAATGAAAAACTGTTTTTT

clone size: .
D gene: .
J gene: TRBJ2-2
CDR3 length: 17
V gene: TRBV6-2/TRBV6-3
CDR3 protein: CASSYSRWTAFGGELFF
CDR3 DNA: TGTGCCAGCAGTTACTCTCGATGGACAGCCTTTGGTGGGGAGCTGTTTTTT

clone size: .
D gene: .
J gene: TRBJ1-2
CDR3 length: 15
V gene: TRBV9
CDR3 protein: CASSVMGGPVGGYTF
CDR3 DNA: TGTGCCAGCAGCGTGATGGGAGGGCCCGTAGGGGGCTACACCTTC

clone size: .
D gene: TRBD1
J gene: TRBJ1-1
CDR3 length: 13
V gene: TRBV28
CDR3 protein: CAITGGWNTEAFF
CDR3 DNA: TGTGCCATTACAGGGGGCTGGAACACTGAAGCTTTCTTT

clone size: .
D gene: TRBD1
J gene: TRBJ1-2
CDR3 length: 14
V gene: TRBV27
CDR3 protein: CASSSTGGAGGYTF
CDR3 DNA: TGTGCCAGCAGTTCAACAGGGGGCGCAGGTGGCTACACCTTC

clone size: .
D gene: .
J gene: TRBJ2-2
CDR3 length: 12
V gene: TRBV12-3/TRBV12-4
CDR3 protein: CASKLNTGELFF
CDR3 DNA: TGTGCCAGCAAACTTAACACCGGGGAGCTGTTTTTT

clone size: .
D gene: TRBD2
J gene: TRBJ2-1
CDR3 length: 14
V gene: TRBV6-1
CDR3 protein: CASSEGRGNNEQFF
CDR3 DNA: TGTGCCAGCAGTGAAGGGCGGGGGAACAATGAGCAGTTCTTC

clone size: .
D gene: TRBD2
J gene: TRBJ2-7
CDR3 length: 18
V gene: TRBV5-4
CDR3 protein: CASSLGGSGRGISYEQYF
CDR3 DNA: TGTGCCAGCAGCTTAGGTGGTAGCGGGAGGGGGATCTCCTACGAGCAGTACTTC

clone size: .
D gene: .
J gene: TRBJ2-5
CDR3 length: 16
V gene: TRBV4-3
CDR3 protein: CASSPDRGKRGETQYF
CDR3 DNA: TGCGCCAGCAGCCCCGATCGGGGGAAACGAGGAGAGACCCAGTACTTC

clone size: .
D gene: .
J gene: TRBJ2-1
CDR3 length: 14
V gene: TRBV29-1
CDR3 protein: CSVEAGSSYNEQFF
CDR3 DNA: TGCAGCGTTGAGGCGGGGAGCTCCTACAATGAGCAGTTCTTC

clone size: .
D gene: .
J gene: TRBJ1-1
CDR3 length: 11
V gene: TRBV10-3
CDR3 protein: CASQGNTEAFF
CDR3 DNA: TGTGCCAGCCAGGGGAACACTGAAGCTTTCTTT

clone size: .
D gene: TRBD1
J gene: TRBJ1-2
CDR3 length: 14
V gene: TRBV5-1
CDR3 protein: CASSLGQGGYGYTF
CDR3 DNA: TGCGCCAGCAGCTTGGGACAGGGTGGCTATGGCTACACCTTC

clone size: .
D gene: .
J gene: TRBJ2-7
CDR3 length: 15
V gene: TRBV9
CDR3 protein: CASSGVTGLENEQYF
CDR3 DNA: TGTGCCAGCAGCGGAGTAACGGGACTCGAAAATGAGCAGTACTTC

clone size: .
D gene: .
J gene: TRBJ2-7
CDR3 length: 13
V gene: TRBV6-1
CDR3 protein: CASSTHRIYEQYF
CDR3 DNA: TGTGCCAGCAGTACACACAGAATCTACGAGCAGTACTTC

clone size: .
D gene: TRBD2
J gene: TRBJ2-7
CDR3 length: 14
V gene: TRBV25-1
CDR3 protein: CASSGGGSSYEQYF
CDR3 DNA: TGTGCCAGCAGTGGGGGGGGAAGCTCCTACGAGCAGTACTTC

clone size: .
D gene: .
J gene: TRBJ2-5
CDR3 length: 14
V gene: TRBV27
CDR3 protein: CASSLRGFLETQYF
CDR3 DNA: TGTGCCAGCAGTTTACGAGGGTTCTTAGAGACCCAGTACTTC

clone size: .
D gene: TRBD2
J gene: TRBJ2-1
CDR3 length: 17
V gene: TRBV6-2/TRBV6-3
CDR3 protein: CASSYFWTSGVYNEQFF
CDR3 DNA: TGTGCCAGCAGTTACTTTTGGACTAGCGGGGTGTACAATGAGCAGTTCTTC